This passage covers 25 T cell receptor beta chains from one sample sequenced in a study of blood T cell repertoires in COVID-19. The data were produced by immunoSEQ multiplex PCR, yet TCRdb's version contains in-frame clones alone and is incomplete. Found here are around 280,000 clones, around nine tenths of them singletons; the top ten hold roughly 1.3%. Sequenced sample: peripheral blood. These receptors all stem from a man between 65 and 79 years old with acute or convalescent COVID-19.

This CDR3 is CASSVVGSGGISTDTQYF. As DNA, the CDR3 is TGTGCCAGCAGCGTAGTAGGTAGCGGGGGAATAAGCACAGATACGCAGTATTTT. J is TRBJ2-3 and V is TRBV9, with 9 bases that match TRBD2. Germline CDR1 SGDLS, CDR2 YYNGEE. Trimming removed 0 bases from V and 0 bases from J; junction bases left unmatched: 8. This CDR3 region has 18 residues.

V is TRBV6-2 or TRBV6-3 and J is TRBJ1-6, with 7 bases fitting TRBD1. Germline lookup yields CDR1 MNHEY and CDR2 SVGEGT. V dropped 5 bases and J dropped 8; count of bases not matched to a gene: 9. The CDR3 covers 15 residues. CDR3 DNA sequence: TGTGCCAGCAGTCGGACTCACAGGGGCGATTCACCCCTCCACTTT. Translated, it gives CASSRTHRGDSPLHF.

The V and J genes are TRBV4-3 and TRBJ2-3; the D gene is possibly TRBD2 (6 bases). The V gene lost 5 bases and the J gene lost 4 bases, with 13 bases spanning the gap. CDR1 and CDR2 (germline): LGHNA, YSLEER. The CDR3 is made up of 14 amino acids. The CDR3 protein is CASSSGGGADTQYF. In DNA, the CDR3 is TGCGCCAGCAGCTCCGGGGGAGGAGCAGATACGCAGTATTTT.

CDR3 loop: CASSPGTSGRPRTDTQYF. As DNA, the CDR3 is TGTGCCAGCAGCCCAGGGACTAGCGGGAGGCCCCGCACAGATACGCAGTATTTT. The chain carries TRBV9 and TRBJ2-3; the match to TRBD2 covers 15 bases. The CDR3 has 18 amino acids. Trimming took 4 bases from V and 1 from J; bases not matched to a gene: 7. Looked up from germline, CDR1 is SGDLS and CDR2 is YYNGEE.

The chain has TRBV7-9 and TRBJ1-1; weak D call: TRBD1 (5 bases). Germline CDR1 and CDR2: SEHNR and FQNEAQ (reference sequence). Trimming stripped 3 bases from V and 6 bases from J, with 11 bases between. This CDR3 has 13 residues. The CDR3, as DNA: TGTGCCAGCAGCTTCTCCCAGGGCTCTGAAGCTTTCTTT. Protein: CASSFSQGSEAFF. Together with reference TRBV7-9 and TRBJ1-1, the CDR3 gives the full variable domain: DTGVSQNPRHKITKRGQNVTFRCDPISEHNRLYWYRQTLGQGPEFLTYFQNEAQLEKSRLLSDRFSAERPKGSFSTLEIQRTEQGDSAMYLCASSFSQGSEAFFGQGTRLTVV.

This clone was counted once. The chain has TRBV5-1 and TRBJ2-7; D possibly corresponds to TRBD1 (5 bases). V lost 7 bases, J lost 4 bases, and 18 bases lay in between. Germline CDR1 reads SGHRS; CDR2 reads YFSETQ. CDR3 length equals 14 residues. The chain's CDR3 is CASGASDPSYEQYF. The CDR3 DNA is TGCGCCAGCGGGGCATCGGACCCATCTTACGAGCAGTACTTC.

The V call is TRBV18, the J call TRBJ1-5; TRBD1 matches 7 bases. With 5 bases clipped from V and 4 bases from J, the junction kept 2 bases outside the gene matches. The CDR3 loop spans 13 amino acids. Per germline, CDR1 KGHSH and CDR2 LQKENI. For the CDR3, the DNA is TGTGCCAGCTCAACAGGGGAAAATCAGCCCCAGCATTTT. Its protein is CASSTGENQPQHF.

The genes are TRBV10-3 and TRBJ1-2, with D maybe TRBD1 (5 bases). V lost 8 bases, J lost 8 bases, and 12 bases lay in between. Per the germline V gene, CDR1 is ENHRY and CDR2 is SYGVKD. The CDR3 length is 11 residues. CDR3 coding DNA: TGTGCCATCGGGGAGGGGTTGGGCTACACCTTC. It yields the protein CAIGEGLGYTF.

The chain is built from TRBV6-4 and TRBJ2-2, with D possibly matching TRBD1 (5 bases). The V end was cut by 5 bases, the J end by 3 bases, with 13 bases between. The CDR3 contains 15 residues. Germline V gene sequence: CDR1 MRHNA, CDR2 SNTAGT. DNA of the CDR3: TGTGCCAGCAGTTCCGGGCCCAGGGACACCGGGGAGCTGTTTTTT. This codes for CASSSGPRDTGELFF.

V is TRBV6-2 or TRBV6-3 and J is TRBJ2-7, with TRBD2 identical over 9 bases. The CDR3 length is 14 residues. The V and J ends lost 2 bases and 6 bases, in that order; junction bases with no gene match: 5. Germline V gene data show CDR1 as MNHEY and CDR2 as SVGEGT. The CDR3 DNA is TGTGCCAGCAGTTACGGGCTAGCGGGGTTCGAGCAGTACTTC. Translated, it gives CASSYGLAGFEQYF.

CDR3 sequence (DNA): TGTGCCAGCAGCTTAGCGGGACAGGGCTCCTACGAGCAGTACTTC. Its protein is CASSLAGQGSYEQYF. The genes are TRBV11-2 and TRBJ2-7, with 9 bases aligning to TRBD1. Germline V lookup: CDR1 SGHAT, CDR2 FQNNGV. This CDR3 spans 15 amino acids. The trim removed 1 base at V and 0 bases at J, leaving 1 base unmatched.

The gene calls are TRBV3-1 (or the pseudogene TRBV3-2) and TRBJ1-6, with D hard to call. The CDR3 is 15 amino acids. Trimming left V 1 base short and J 3 bases short, with 7 bases between. Germline CDR1 and CDR2: LGHDT and YNNKEL (reference sequence). The CDR3 nucleotides read TGTGCCAGCAGCCAAGGTAGTCTCTATAATTCACCCCTCCACTTT. This sequence encodes CASSQGSLYNSPLHF.

V usage is TRBV19 and J usage is TRBJ2-1; D remains ambiguous. Per the germline V gene, CDR1 is LNHDA and CDR2 is SQIVND (reference sequence). The CDR3 has 14 residues. The ends were cut back, 0 bases at V and 3 bases at J, with 6 bases in the middle. The CDR3 coding sequence is TGTGCCAGTAGTATAGAGCCAGTCTACAATGAGCAGTTCTTC. Translating gives CASSIEPVYNEQFF.

The chain links TRBV5-6 to TRBJ1-1, with D maybe TRBD1 (5 bases). Trimming left V 1 base short and J 4 bases short, with 14 bases between. This CDR3 comprises 15 residues. Germline CDR1 and CDR2: SGHDT and YYEEEE. The DNA of the CDR3 is TGTGCCAGCAGCTTGAGGGCAGGGTTCGGCACTGAAGCTTTCTTT. Protein sequence: CASSLRAGFGTEAFF.

The chain employs TRBV27 and TRBJ2-3; D perhaps matches TRBD2 (5 bases). Deletions cut 7 bases from V and 1 base from J, with 18 bases between. Germline-derived CDR1 and CDR2 are MNHEY and SMNVEV (reference sequence). The CDR3 loop spans 16 amino acids. The CDR3 DNA reads TGTGCCAGCATCCATGATGAAACTAGGCGCACAGATACGCAGTATTTT. It is translated as CASIHDETRRTDTQYF.

The chain uses TRBV5-4 and TRBJ2-3, with 8 bases aligning to TRBD1. Trimming removed 5 bases from V and 3 bases from J; junction bases left unmatched: 8. The CDR3 consists of 15 residues. CDR1 and CDR2 (germline): SGHNT, YYREEE (reference sequence). The CDR3: CASSWGTGRTDTQYF. The DNA of the CDR3 is TGTGCCAGCAGTTGGGGGACAGGAAGGACAGATACGCAGTATTTT.

This chain joins TRBV24-1 and TRBJ2-3, with D possibly matching TRBD1 (7 bases). Trimming took 3 bases from V and 11 from J, leaving 20 bases between them. Per the germline V gene, CDR1 is KGHDR and CDR2 is SFDVKD. CDR3 length: 15 residues. This chain's CDR3 is CATSDAGQSGYRQYF. CDR3 bases: TGTGCCACCAGTGATGCGGGACAGAGTGGGTATAGGCAGTATTTT.

The chain recombines TRBV6-6 with TRBJ2-2; 7 bases match TRBD1. The CDR3 extends over 15 amino acids. Germline V CDR1 and CDR2: MNHNY, SVGAGI (reference sequence). V shed 11 bases, J shed 7 bases, and the junction held 16 bases outside the gene matches. The DNA of the CDR3 is TGTGCCTTGAGAGCCGGGACAGCGGTAGGCGGGGAGCTGTTTTTT. This codes for CALRAGTAVGGELFF.

The chain has TRBV28 and TRBJ2-1; TRBD1 is a possible D gene (5 bases). The CDR3 is 15 residues long. Germline V gene data show CDR1 as MDHEN and CDR2 as SYDVKM. The V and J ends lost 2 bases and 2 bases respectively, with 10 bases between them. CDR3 sequence reads: CASSLPGNAYNEQFF. In DNA form, the CDR3 reads TGTGCCAGCAGTTTACCAGGGAATGCCTACAATGAGCAGTTCTTC.

This chain connects TRBV4-3 to TRBJ1-2, with D uncertain. Germline V lookup: CDR1 LGHNA, CDR2 YSLEER. The ends were cut back, 0 bases at V and 2 bases at J, with 7 bases in the middle. This CDR3 is 14 amino acids long. The CDR3 nucleotides read TGCGCCAGCAGCCAAGATTATAGAAACTATGGCTACACCTTC. Its translation: CASSQDYRNYGYTF.

The J gene is TRBJ2-2, the V gene TRBV5-1; 12 nucleotides align to TRBD2. V lost 1 base to trimming and J lost 8 bases; unmatched junction nucleotides: 3. Germline CDR1 SGHRS, CDR2 YFSETQ. This CDR3 spans 15 amino acids. CDR3: CASSLTSGRTGELFF. The CDR3, as DNA: TGCGCCAGCAGCTTGACTAGCGGGAGGACTGGGGAGCTGTTTTTT.

This chain connects TRBV9 to TRBJ2-1; 7 bases agree with TRBD1. This CDR3 has 17 residues. CDR1 and CDR2 (germline): SGDLS, YYNGEE. V dropped 3 bases and J dropped 3; count of bases not matched to a gene: 12. CDR3 loop: CASSASTRDSHYNEQFF. The CDR3 coding sequence is TGTGCCAGCAGCGCCTCAACCCGGGACAGCCACTACAATGAGCAGTTCTTC.

The CDR3 sequence is CATSDPGKGTDTQYF. The CDR3 nucleotides read TGTGCCACCAGTGATCCAGGGAAGGGGACAGATACGCAGTATTTT. The chain uses TRBV24-1 and TRBJ2-3, with D perhaps matching TRBD1 (5 bases). V lost 3 bases and J lost 3, with 12 bases in between. In germline, CDR1 is KGHDR, CDR2 SFDVKD. CDR3 length: 15 residues.

The V call is TRBV5-1, the J call TRBJ1-6, with 9 bases identical to TRBD1. Trimming at V came to 5 bases and at J to 1 base, leaving 7 bases not matched to a gene. Germline V gives CDR1 SGHRS, CDR2 YFSETQ. CDR3 length: 17 amino acids. This CDR3 is CASSSGQGYSYNSPLHF. The CDR3 bases are TGCGCCAGCAGTTCCGGACAGGGGTATTCCTATAATTCACCCCTCCACTTT.

The chain employs TRBV4-2 and TRBJ1-3; D not resolved. This CDR3 is built from 15 residues. CDR1 and CDR2 (germline): LGHNA, YNFKEQ. Trimming pared 4 bases from V and 0 bases from J, leaving 10 bases between. The CDR3 loop is CASSLGTASGNTIYF. The CDR3 DNA follows: TGTGCCAGCAGCCTTGGTACAGCCTCTGGAAACACCATATATTTT.